This TCR beta chain comes out of a study of cytomegalovirus exposure and HLA in healthy donors. This clone has more than one count but fewer than ten. Measured with immunoSEQ multiplex PCR; TCRdb has only the in-frame clones, and not every one. The sample lists more than 140,000 clones; 70% to 90% were seen once. The sequence was collected from a woman younger than 30 in good health and CMV-seropositive. Sequencing was performed on PBMCs.

The CDR3 nucleotides are TGTGCCAGCAGTTCGCACGGGGGTGACGAAAAACTGTTTTTT. It yields the protein CASSSHGGDEKLFF. This chain connects TRBV6-5 to TRBJ1-4, with a tentative D call TRBD1 (5 bases). Germline V CDR1 and CDR2: MNHEY, SVGAGI. V dropped 4 bases and J dropped 8 bases, with 14 bases sitting between them. This CDR3 comprises 14 residues.